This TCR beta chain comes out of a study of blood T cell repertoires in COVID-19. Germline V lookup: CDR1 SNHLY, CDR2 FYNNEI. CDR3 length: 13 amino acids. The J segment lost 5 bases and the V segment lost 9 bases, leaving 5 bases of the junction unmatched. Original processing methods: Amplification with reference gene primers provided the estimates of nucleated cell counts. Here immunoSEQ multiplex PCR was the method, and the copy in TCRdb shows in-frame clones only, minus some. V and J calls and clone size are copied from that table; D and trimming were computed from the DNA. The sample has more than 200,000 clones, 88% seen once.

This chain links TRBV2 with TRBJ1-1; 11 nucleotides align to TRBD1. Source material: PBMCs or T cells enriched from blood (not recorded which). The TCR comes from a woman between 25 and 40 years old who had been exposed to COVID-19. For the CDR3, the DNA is TGTGCCAGTGGACAGGGGGCGCGGACTGAAGCTTTCTTT. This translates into CASGQGARTEAFF.